This T cell receptor (beta chain) was sequenced in a study of T cells in Graves' hyperthyroidism and ophthalmopathy. Trimming removed 0 bases from V and 2 bases from J, with 8 bases in between. This CDR3 is built from 14 residues. Germline values: CDR1 MGHRA, CDR2 YSYEKL. TCR beta CDR3 regions were amplified from RNA transcripts. The TCR CDR3 was amplified in a first-round RT-PCR using the HTBI primer set. TCRdb reprocessed the multiplex PCR reads with MiXCR, giving one entry per CDR3 protein. The table has roughly 510,000 distinct CDR3 sequences, about a fifth seen once; the top ten hold about 30%. Graves' hyperthyroidism was deemed stable absent ophthalmopathy progression within 18 months. Patients between 18 and 65 years old had hyperthyroidism, newly diagnosed and lasting under 2 months. This clonotype was recorded at least ten times. Its antigen is not identified. Broader study findings: Prediction of ophthalmopathy progression came a median roughly 6.4 months pre-onset. Most clonotypes expanded in thyroid above 0.001 were likewise present in blood.

The chain recombines TRBV4-1 with TRBJ2-7; the D gene is possibly TRBD2 (6 bases). The sample consisted of blood. This sequence was found in a man aged 18 to 30 with Graves' hyperthyroidism. CDR3 protein: CASSQEGGAYEQYF. In DNA, the CDR3 is TGCGCCAGCAGCCAAGAGGGCGGGGCCTACGAGCAGTACTTC.